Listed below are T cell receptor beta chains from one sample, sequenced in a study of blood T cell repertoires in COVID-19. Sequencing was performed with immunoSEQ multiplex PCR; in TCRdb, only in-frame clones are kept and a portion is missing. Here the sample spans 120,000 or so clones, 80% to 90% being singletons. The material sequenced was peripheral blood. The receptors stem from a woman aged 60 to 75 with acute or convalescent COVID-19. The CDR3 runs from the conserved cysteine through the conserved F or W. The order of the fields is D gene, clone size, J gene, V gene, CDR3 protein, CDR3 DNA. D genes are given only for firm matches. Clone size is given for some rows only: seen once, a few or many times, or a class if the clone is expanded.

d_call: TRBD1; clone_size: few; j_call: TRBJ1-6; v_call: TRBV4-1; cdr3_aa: CASSQDRASPLHF; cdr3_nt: TGCGCCAGCAGCCAGGACAGGGCTTCACCCCTCCACTTT
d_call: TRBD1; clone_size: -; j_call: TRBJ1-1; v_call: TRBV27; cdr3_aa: CASSRRTSTGQEGEAFF; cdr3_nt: TGTGCCAGCAGTCGACGAACCTCGACAGGGCAGGAGGGTGAAGCTTTCTTT
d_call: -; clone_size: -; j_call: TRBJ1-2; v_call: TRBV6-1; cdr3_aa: CASSDGITENYGYTF; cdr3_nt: TGTGCCAGCAGTGACGGCATCACAGAAAACTATGGCTACACCTTC
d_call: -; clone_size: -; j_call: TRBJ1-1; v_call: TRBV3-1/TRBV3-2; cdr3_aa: CASSPSTGVRVKAFF; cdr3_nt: TGTGCCAGCAGCCCCTCGACAGGAGTTAGGGTTAAAGCTTTCTTT
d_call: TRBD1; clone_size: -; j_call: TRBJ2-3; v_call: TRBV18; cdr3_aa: CASSPLGGLVADTQYF; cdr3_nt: TGTGCCAGCTCACCTCTAGGGGGCTTAGTGGCAGATACGCAGTATTTT
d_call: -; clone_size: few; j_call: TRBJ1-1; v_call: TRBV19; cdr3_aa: CASSIDMGRGTEAFF; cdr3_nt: TGTGCCAGTAGTATAGATATGGGCAGGGGAACTGAAGCTTTCTTT
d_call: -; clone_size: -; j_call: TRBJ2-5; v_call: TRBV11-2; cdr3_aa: CASSLVWTPQGTQYF; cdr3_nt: TGTGCCAGCAGCTTAGTATGGACACCGCAGGGGACCCAGTACTTC
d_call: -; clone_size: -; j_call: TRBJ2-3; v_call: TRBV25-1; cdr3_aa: CASSGRAETQYF; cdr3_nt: TGTGCCAGCAGTGGGAGGGCCGAGACGCAGTATTTT
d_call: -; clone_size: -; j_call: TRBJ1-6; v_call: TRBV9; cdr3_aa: CASSGNNGLTYNSPLHF; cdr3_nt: TGTGCCAGCAGCGGAAACAATGGTCTCACCTATAATTCACCCCTCCACTTT
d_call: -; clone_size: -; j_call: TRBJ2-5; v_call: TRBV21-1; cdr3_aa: CASNLGQGLRGETQYF; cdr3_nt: TGTGCCAGCAACCTGGGACAGGGATTGAGGGGAGAGACCCAGTACTTC
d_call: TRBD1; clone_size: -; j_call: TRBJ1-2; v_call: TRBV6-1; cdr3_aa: CASSEGDRVGGYTF; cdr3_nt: TGTGCCAGCAGTGAAGGGGACAGGGTTGGCGGCTACACCTTC
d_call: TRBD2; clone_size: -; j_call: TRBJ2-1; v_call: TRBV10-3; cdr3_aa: CAVGLAGGYNEQFF; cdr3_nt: TGTGCCGTTGGACTAGCGGGAGGTTACAATGAGCAGTTCTTC
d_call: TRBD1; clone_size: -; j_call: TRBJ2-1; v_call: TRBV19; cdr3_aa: CASSLQGSLNEQFF; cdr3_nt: TGTGCCAGTAGCCTACAGGGGAGTCTCAATGAGCAGTTCTTC
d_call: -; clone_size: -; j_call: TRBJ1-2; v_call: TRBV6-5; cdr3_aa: CASSYGARDSGYTF; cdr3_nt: TGTGCCAGCAGTTATGGGGCCAGGGATAGTGGCTACACCTTC
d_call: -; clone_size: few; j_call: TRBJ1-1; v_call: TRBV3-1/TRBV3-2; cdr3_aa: CASSQDPGQNTEAFF; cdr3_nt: TGTGCCAGCAGCCAAGACCCCGGACAGAACACTGAAGCTTTCTTT
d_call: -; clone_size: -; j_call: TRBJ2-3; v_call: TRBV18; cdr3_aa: CASSPSTTDTQYF; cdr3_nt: TGTGCCAGCTCACCGTCTACCACAGATACGCAGTATTTT
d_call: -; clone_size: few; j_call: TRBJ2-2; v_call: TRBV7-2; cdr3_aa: CASSLYREKAGELFF; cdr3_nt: TGTGCCAGCAGCTTATACCGGGAGAAGGCCGGGGAGCTGTTTTTT
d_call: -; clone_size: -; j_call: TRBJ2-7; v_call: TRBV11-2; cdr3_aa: CASSLIWQGPLSEQYF; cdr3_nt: TGTGCCAGCAGCTTAATTTGGCAGGGGCCCCTCAGCGAGCAGTACTTC
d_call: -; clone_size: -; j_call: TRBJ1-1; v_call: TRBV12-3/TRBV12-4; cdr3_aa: CASSSGVRAEAFF; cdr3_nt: TGTGCCAGCAGTTCAGGGGTAAGGGCTGAAGCTTTCTTT
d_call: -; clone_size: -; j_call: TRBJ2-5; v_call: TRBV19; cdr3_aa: CATWGWSGEQETQYF; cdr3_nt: TGTGCCACGTGGGGATGGAGCGGAGAGCAAGAGACCCAGTACTTC
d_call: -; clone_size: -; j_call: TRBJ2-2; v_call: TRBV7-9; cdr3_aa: CASSPGVLRAGELFF; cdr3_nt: TGTGCCAGCAGCCCTGGTGTCTTGCGGGCCGGGGAGCTGTTTTTT
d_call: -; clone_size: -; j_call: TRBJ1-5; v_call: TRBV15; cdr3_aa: CATSRVVEAVQPQHF; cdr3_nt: TGTGCCACCAGCAGAGTTGTGGAGGCGGTACAGCCCCAGCATTTT
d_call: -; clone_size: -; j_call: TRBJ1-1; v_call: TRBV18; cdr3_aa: CASSPTRLMNTEAFF; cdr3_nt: TGTGCCAGCTCACCGACTAGACTTATGAACACTGAAGCTTTCTTT
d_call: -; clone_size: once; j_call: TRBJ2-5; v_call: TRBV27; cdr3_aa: CATSSGWGGQETQYF; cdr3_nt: TGTGCCACCTCGTCCGGATGGGGAGGCCAAGAGACCCAGTACTTC
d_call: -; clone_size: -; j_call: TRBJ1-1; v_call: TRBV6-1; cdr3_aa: CASSEGTPREAFF; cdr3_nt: TGTGCCAGCAGTGAAGGGACACCCCGTGAAGCTTTCTTT
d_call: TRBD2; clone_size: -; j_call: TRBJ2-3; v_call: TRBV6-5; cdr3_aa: CASNLAGGIDTQYF; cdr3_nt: TGTGCCAGCAATCTAGCGGGAGGGATAGATACGCAGTATTTT
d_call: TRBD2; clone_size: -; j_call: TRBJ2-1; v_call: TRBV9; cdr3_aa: CARNQGLAGYEQFF; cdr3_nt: TGTGCCAGGAACCAGGGACTAGCTGGATATGAGCAGTTCTTC
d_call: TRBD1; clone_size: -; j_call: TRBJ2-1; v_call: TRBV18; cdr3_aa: CASSQRPGGEDEQFF; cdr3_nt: TGTGCCAGCTCACAGCGGCCAGGGGGCGAGGATGAGCAGTTCTTC
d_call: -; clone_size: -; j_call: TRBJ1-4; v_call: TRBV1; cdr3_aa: CTSSPVLKYRRTMSRKLFF; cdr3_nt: TGCACCAGCAGCCCGGTTCTTAAGTACAGGAGAACCATGAGCAGAAAACTGTTTTTT
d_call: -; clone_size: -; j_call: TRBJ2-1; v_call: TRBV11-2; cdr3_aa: CASSLRRGRAYNEQFF; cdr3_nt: TGTGCCAGCAGCTTACGGAGGGGGAGGGCCTACAATGAGCAGTTCTTC
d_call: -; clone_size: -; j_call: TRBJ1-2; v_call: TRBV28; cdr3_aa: CASSLNRVYGYTF; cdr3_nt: TGTGCCAGCAGTTTAAACAGGGTATATGGCTACACCTTC
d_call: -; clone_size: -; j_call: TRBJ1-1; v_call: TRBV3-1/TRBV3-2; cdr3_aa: CASSQLQGSTEAFF; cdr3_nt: TGTGCCAGCAGCCAATTACAGGGTTCCACTGAAGCTTTCTTT
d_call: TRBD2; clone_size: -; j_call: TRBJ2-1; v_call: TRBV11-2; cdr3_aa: CASSLEAGVYNEQFF; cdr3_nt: TGTGCCAGCAGCTTAGAGGCGGGAGTCTACAATGAGCAGTTCTTC
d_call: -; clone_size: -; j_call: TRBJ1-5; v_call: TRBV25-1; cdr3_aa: CASSDGGTSNQPQHF; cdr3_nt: TGTGCCAGCAGCGACGGGGGTACTAGCAATCAGCCCCAGCATTTT
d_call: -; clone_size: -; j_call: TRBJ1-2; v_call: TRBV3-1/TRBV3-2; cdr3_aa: CASSQVSYGYTF; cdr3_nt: TGTGCCAGCAGCCAAGTCTCGTATGGCTACACCTTC
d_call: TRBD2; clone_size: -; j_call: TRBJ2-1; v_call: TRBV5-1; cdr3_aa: CASSTGLAGIFSYNEQFF; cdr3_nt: TGCGCCAGCAGCACGGGACTAGCGGGGATTTTTTCCTACAATGAGCAGTTCTTC
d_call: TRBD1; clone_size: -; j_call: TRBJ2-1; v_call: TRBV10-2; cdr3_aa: CASSSPGQGNEQFF; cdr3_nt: TGCGCCAGCAGCTCTCCGGGACAGGGCAATGAGCAGTTCTTC
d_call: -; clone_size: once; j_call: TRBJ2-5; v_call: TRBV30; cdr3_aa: CAWSVGGGTRYF; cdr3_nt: -
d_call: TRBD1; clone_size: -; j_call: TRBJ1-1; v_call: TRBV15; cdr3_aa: CATSSRQGRTEAFF; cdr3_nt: TGTGCCACCAGCAGTCGACAGGGACGGACTGAAGCTTTCTTT
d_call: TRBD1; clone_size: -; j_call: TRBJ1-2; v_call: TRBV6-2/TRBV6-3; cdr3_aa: CASSQDDRGDFNYGYTF; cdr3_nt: TGTGCCAGCAGTCAGGATGACAGGGGGGATTTTAACTATGGCTACACCTTC
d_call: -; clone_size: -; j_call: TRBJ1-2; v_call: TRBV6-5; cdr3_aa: CASKNRGDGYTF; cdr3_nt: TGTGCCAGCAAAAATCGGGGAGATGGCTACACCTTC
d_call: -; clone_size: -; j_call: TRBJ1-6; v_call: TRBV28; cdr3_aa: CASSLLGVGSPLHF; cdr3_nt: TGTGCCAGCAGTTTACTAGGGGTAGGATCACCCCTCCACTTT
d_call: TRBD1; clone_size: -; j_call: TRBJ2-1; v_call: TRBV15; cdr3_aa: CATSTGTGGADEQFF; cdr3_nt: TGTGCCACCAGCACCGGGACAGGGGGCGCGGATGAGCAGTTCTTC
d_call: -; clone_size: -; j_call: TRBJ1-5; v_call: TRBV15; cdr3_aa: CATSRDGGSNQPQHF; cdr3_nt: TGTGCCACCAGCAGAGACGGGGGGTCCAATCAGCCCCAGCATTTT
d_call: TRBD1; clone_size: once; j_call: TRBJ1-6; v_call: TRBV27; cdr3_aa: CASSPRGPSFAYSPLHF; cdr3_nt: TGTGCCAGCAGTCCGAGGGGGCCTTCGTTTGCTTATTCACCCCTCCACTTT
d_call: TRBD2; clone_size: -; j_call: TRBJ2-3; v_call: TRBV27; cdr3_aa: CASSAGTTSTDTQYF; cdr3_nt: TGTGCCAGCAGCGCCGGGACTACAAGCACAGATACGCAGTATTTT
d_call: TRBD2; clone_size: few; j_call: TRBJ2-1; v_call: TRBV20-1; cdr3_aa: CSASNSGRVGNEQFF; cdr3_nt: TGCAGTGCTAGTAACAGCGGGAGGGTTGGCAATGAGCAGTTCTTC
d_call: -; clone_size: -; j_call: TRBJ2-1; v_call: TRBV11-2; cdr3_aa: CASRPSGIMYNEQFF; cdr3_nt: TGTGCCAGCAGGCCGAGCGGCATCATGTACAATGAGCAGTTCTTC
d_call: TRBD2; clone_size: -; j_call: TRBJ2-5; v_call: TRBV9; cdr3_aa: CASSGGAGGPAETQYF; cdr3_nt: TGTGCCAGCAGCGGTGGAGCGGGAGGGCCGGCGGAGACCCAGTACTTC
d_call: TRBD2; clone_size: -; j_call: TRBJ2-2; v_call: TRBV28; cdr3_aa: CATQKGGGAPTGELFF; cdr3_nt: TGTGCCACCCAAAAAGGCGGGGGGGCACCCACCGGGGAGCTGTTTTTT
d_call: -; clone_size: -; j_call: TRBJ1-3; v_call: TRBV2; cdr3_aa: CASSQGLAGNTIYF; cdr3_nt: TGTGCCAGCAGTCAGGGTTTAGCTGGAAACACCATATATTTT